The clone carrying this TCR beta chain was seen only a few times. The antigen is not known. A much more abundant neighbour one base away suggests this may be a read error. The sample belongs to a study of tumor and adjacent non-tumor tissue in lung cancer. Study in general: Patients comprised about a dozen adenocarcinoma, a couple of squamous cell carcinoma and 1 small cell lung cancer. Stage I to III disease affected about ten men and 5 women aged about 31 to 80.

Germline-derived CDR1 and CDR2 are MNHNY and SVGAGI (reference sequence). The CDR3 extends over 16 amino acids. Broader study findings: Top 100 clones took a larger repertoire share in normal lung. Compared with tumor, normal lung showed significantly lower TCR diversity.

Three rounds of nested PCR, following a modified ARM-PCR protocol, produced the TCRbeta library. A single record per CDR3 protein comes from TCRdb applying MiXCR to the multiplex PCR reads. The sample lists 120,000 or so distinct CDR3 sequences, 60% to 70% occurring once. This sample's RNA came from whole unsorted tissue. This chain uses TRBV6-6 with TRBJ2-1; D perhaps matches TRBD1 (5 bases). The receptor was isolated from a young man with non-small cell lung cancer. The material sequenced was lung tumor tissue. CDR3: CTSSYGHPSSYNEQFF. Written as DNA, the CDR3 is TGTACCAGCAGTTACGGACACCCGAGCTCCTACAATGAGCAGTTCTTC.